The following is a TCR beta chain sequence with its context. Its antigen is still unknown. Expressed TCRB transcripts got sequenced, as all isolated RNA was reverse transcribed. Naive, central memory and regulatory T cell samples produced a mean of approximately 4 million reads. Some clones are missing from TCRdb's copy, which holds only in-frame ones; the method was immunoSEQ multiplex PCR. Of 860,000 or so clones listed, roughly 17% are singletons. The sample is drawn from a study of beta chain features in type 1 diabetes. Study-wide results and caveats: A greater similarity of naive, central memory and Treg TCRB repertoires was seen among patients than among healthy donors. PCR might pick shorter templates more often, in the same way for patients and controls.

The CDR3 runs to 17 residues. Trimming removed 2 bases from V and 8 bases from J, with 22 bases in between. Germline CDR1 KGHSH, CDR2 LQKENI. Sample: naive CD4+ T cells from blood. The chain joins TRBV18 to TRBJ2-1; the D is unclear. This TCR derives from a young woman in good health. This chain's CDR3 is CASSPSLITLSVHEQFF. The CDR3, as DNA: TGTGCCAGCTCACCATCCCTCATCACCCTCTCGGTACATGAGCAGTTCTTC.